Sequencing of this T cell receptor beta chain was carried out in a study of blood T cell repertoires in COVID-19. The assay was immunoSEQ multiplex PCR, and TCRdb's table has in-frame clones only and misses some. This sample has about 250,000 clones, with under 90% found just once. Participants spanned ages about 18 to 95 years and resided in 20 to 30 US areas. Participants reported their clinical history, and cohort assignment relied on those reports. Recovery meant two consecutive negative NP/OP PCR tests, professional clearance, or resolved symptoms. This CDR3 region has 14 residues. V was cut by 7 bases and J by 7 bases, with 16 bases left in between. Germline V lookup: CDR1 LNHDA, CDR2 SQIVND (reference sequence).

This rearrangement joins TRBV19 to TRBJ1-4; the D gene is possibly TRBD1 (5 bases). The receptor's source is a man between 35 and 55 years old who had recovered from COVID-19. The sequenced material came from PBMCs or T cells enriched from blood (not recorded which). CDR3 residues: CASTHGGEGEKLFF. DNA for the CDR3: TGTGCCAGTACCCACGGGGGAGAGGGTGAAAAACTGTTTTTT.